The T cell receptor beta chain under discussion was sequenced for a study of T-cell reconstitution after alpha-beta-depleted transplantation in children. In its sample, this clonotype was seen a few times. What it binds is unknown. Preparation of the TCRbeta library was carried out with unique molecular identifiers. TCRdb called the PCR reads again in MiXCR, with one record for every CDR3 protein. In the table there are roughly 420,000 distinct CDR3 sequences, 16% of which are singletons. General study findings and limits: Reports say that about two months after transplant, the alpha-beta T cells came out of several hundred graft clones that had expanded.

V was pared by 4 bases and J by 2 bases, with 7 bases of the junction left unmatched. Germline V gene sequence: CDR1 SQVTM, CDR2 ANQGSEA. This CDR3 is built from 14 residues. This material consisted of PBMCs, mostly from graft donor cells, taken 360 days after TCRalphabeta/CD19-depleted stem cell transplant. The receptor's source is a boy in the first two years of life who had a stem cell transplant for Wiskott-Aldrich syndrome, so the T cells may come from the graft donor. V gene TRBV29-1 combines with J gene TRBJ2-7; 8 bases are a match to TRBD2. The CDR3: CSVVTSGAPYEQYF. CDR3 sequence (DNA): TGCAGCGTTGTAACTAGCGGAGCCCCCTACGAGCAGTACTTC.